The 15 T cell receptor beta chains in this list originate from one sample, sequenced in a study of vaccination and CD4 T cells after COVID-19. No antigen is known for these receptors. An Oncomine TCR Beta short-read assay was used to sequence the DNA from cultured CD4+ T cells. One entry per CDR3 protein, called by TCRdb with MiXCR from the PCR reads. The data show about 19,000 distinct CDR3 sequences, 30% to 40% seen once. Treatment given: roughly 10-day PBMC culture with coronavirus spike peptide pools or control peptides (ViraFEST assay). Material for sequencing was cultured CD4+ T cells from blood. The receptors were sampled from a human donor with COVID-19.

This clonotype was counted between two and nine times. The chain has TRBV20-1 and TRBJ1-2; 7 bases map to TRBD1. Germline trimming cut 5 bases from V and 3 bases from J; bases unmatched to any gene: 9. Germline CDR1 is DFQATT and CDR2 is SNEGSKA (reference sequence). This CDR3 has 14 amino acids. CDR3 nucleotide sequence: TGCAGTGCTCCCCCAGGGGGATTACACTATGGCTACACCTTC. Its protein product is CSAPPGGLHYGYTF.

CDR3 coding DNA: TGTGCCAGCACCCCGTGGCAGGGTGGATATGGCTACACCTTC. Protein sequence: CASTPWQGGYGYTF. The V gene is TRBV12-3 or TRBV12-4, the J gene TRBJ1-2; weak D call: TRBD1 (5 bases). The CDR3 runs to 14 residues. Trimming removed 7 bases at V and 5 bases at J, with 17 bases between.

This clonotype was seen a few times. V usage is TRBV30 and J usage is TRBJ1-5, with 7 positions matching TRBD1. Germline loops: CDR1 GTSNPN, CDR2 SVGIG (reference sequence). The V gene end was trimmed by 1 base and the J gene end by 5 bases; junction bases not matched to a gene: 2. This CDR3 has 13 amino acids. In nucleotides, the CDR3 is TGTGCCTGGAGTGACAGGGGAGATCAGCCCCAGCATTTT. Protein: CAWSDRGDQPQHF.

This clonotype was seen a handful of times. The rearrangement joins TRBV20-1 to TRBJ1-6; the D is unclear. CDR1 and CDR2 (germline): DFQATT, SNEGSKA (reference sequence). This CDR3 spans 13 amino acids. V dropped 1 base and J dropped 8 bases, with 9 bases sitting between them. This CDR3 reads CSARGGRDSPLHF. Written as DNA, the CDR3 is TGCAGTGCTAGAGGGGGAAGGGATTCACCCCTCCACTTT.

V gene TRBV9 combines with J gene TRBJ2-5, with D hard to call. Between the trimmed V and J ends, which lost 2 bases and 2 bases, there was a span of 7 bases. The CDR3 consists of 13 residues. Germline V gene data show CDR1 as SGDLS and CDR2 as YYNGEE. CDR3 sequence reads: CASSVPLQETQYF. CDR3 bases: TGTGCCAGCAGCGTTCCACTACAAGAGACCCAGTACTTC.

A remark on this clonotype: Because the CDR3's place on the DNA is in doubt, the DNA is left out and the CDR3 is given as listed by TCRdb. The V and J genes are TRBV5-1 and TRBJ2-5; the D segment call TRBD1 is taken from the table without a DNA check. The germline gives CDR1 SGHRS, CDR2 YFSETQ. Including both end residues, the CDR3 is 23 amino acids long. CDR3 sequence reads: CASTNQTSMYLCASSRTGETQYF.

The rearrangement joins TRBV27 to TRBJ2-2; 11 nucleotides match TRBD2. The CDR3 sequence is 17 residues long. The V and J ends lost 6 bases and 4 bases, in that order; junction bases with no gene match: 10. Germline-derived CDR1 and CDR2 are MNHEY and SMNVEV (reference sequence). CDR3 in DNA: TGTGCCAGCAGCTCCCCAACTAGCGGGGGACCCACCGGGGAGCTGTTTTTT. It is translated as CASSSPTSGGPTGELFF.

This clonotype was observed a few times. The genes are TRBV7-8 and TRBJ1-1, with D unresolved. CDR1 and CDR2 from the germline V gene are SGHVS and FQNEAQ. The CDR3 contains 12 residues. V was clipped by 1 base and J by 7 bases, with 7 bases between them. The CDR3 loop reads CASSLDRSEAFF. For the CDR3, the DNA is TGTGCCAGCAGCTTAGATAGGAGTGAAGCTTTCTTT.

CDR3 residues: CASSDRRPGETQYF. The DNA for the CDR3 is TGCGCCAGCAGTGATAGGCGGCCCGGGGAGACCCAGTACTTC. J is TRBJ2-5 and V is TRBV10-2; D gene unclear. Germline V gene sequence: CDR1 WSHSY, CDR2 SAAADI. V was cut by 3 bases and J by 5 bases, with 13 bases left in between. The CDR3 totals 14 residues.

The chain employs TRBV7-9 and TRBJ1-2; D is uncertain. This CDR3 has 14 amino acids. In germline, CDR1 is SEHNR, CDR2 FQNEAQ (reference sequence). The ends were cut back, 6 bases at V and 5 bases at J, with 16 bases in the middle. The CDR3 reads CASRAPGLGYGYTF. CDR3 nucleotides: TGTGCCAGCAGAGCTCCCGGGTTAGGGTATGGCTACACCTTC. Full variable domain (remainder filled in from reference TRBV7-9 and TRBJ1-2): DTGVSQNPRHKITKRGQNVTFRCDPISEHNRLYWYRQTLGQGPEFLTYFQNEAQLEKSRLLSDRFSAERPKGSFSTLEIQRTEQGDSAMYLCASRAPGLGYGYTFGSGTRLTVV.

CDR3 nucleotides: TGTGCCAGCTCACGGGGGACCGTAGGGGAGACCCAGTACTTC. It yields the protein CASSRGTVGETQYF. This sequence joins TRBV18 and TRBJ2-5, with D perhaps given as TRBD1 or TRBD2 (5 bases each). This CDR3 spans 14 amino acids. In germline, CDR1 is KGHSH, CDR2 LQKENI. Trimming took 4 bases from V and 5 from J, leaving 14 bases between them.

The J gene is TRBJ2-2, the V gene TRBV5-6; TRBD2 matches at 7 bases. CDR1 SGHDT and CDR2 YYEEEE come from the germline V gene. CDR3 length equals 15 residues. Trimming removed 5 bases from V and 1 base from J; junction bases left unmatched: 5. The CDR3 region is CASRQSSGNTGELFF. CDR3 nucleotide sequence: TGTGCCAGCAGACAGTCTAGCGGGAACACCGGGGAGCTGTTTTTT. Variable domain in full (rest from reference TRBV5-6 and TRBJ2-2): DAGVTQSPTHLIKTRGQQVTLRCSPKSGHDTVSWYQQALGQGPQFIFQYYEEEERQRGNFPDRFSGHQFPNYSSELNVNALLLGDSALYLCASRQSSGNTGELFFGEGSRLTVL.

The chain has TRBV14 and TRBJ1-1; TRBD1 matches 7 bases. Trimming took 3 bases from V and 0 from J; bases not matched to a gene: 4. In germline, CDR1 is SGHDN, CDR2 FVKESK. CDR3 length: 15 residues. The CDR3 DNA reads TGTGCCAGCAGCCACAGGGGGAGTTTGAACACTGAAGCTTTCTTT. Translating it yields CASSHRGSLNTEAFF.

This clonotype was found a few times. The chain carries TRBV2 and TRBJ2-3; TRBD2 matches 7 bases. V shed 8 bases and J 1 base; nucleotides not matched to a gene: 3. This CDR3 is 13 amino acids long. Germline CDR1 is SNHLY and CDR2 is FYNNEI. CDR3 sequence (DNA): TGTGCCAGCGGGGGGGTCGGCACAGATACGCAGTATTTT. Residues: CASGGVGTDTQYF.

This chain uses TRBV19 with TRBJ2-2; the match to TRBD2 covers 8 bases. This CDR3 spans 15 amino acids. Germline CDR1 LNHDA, CDR2 SQIVND (reference sequence). The trim removed 3 bases at V and 6 bases at J, leaving 6 bases unmatched. In DNA, the CDR3 is TGTGCCAGTAGTATCCCCGGGGGGGGCTCCGGGGAGCTGTTTTTT. As protein: CASSIPGGGSGELFF.